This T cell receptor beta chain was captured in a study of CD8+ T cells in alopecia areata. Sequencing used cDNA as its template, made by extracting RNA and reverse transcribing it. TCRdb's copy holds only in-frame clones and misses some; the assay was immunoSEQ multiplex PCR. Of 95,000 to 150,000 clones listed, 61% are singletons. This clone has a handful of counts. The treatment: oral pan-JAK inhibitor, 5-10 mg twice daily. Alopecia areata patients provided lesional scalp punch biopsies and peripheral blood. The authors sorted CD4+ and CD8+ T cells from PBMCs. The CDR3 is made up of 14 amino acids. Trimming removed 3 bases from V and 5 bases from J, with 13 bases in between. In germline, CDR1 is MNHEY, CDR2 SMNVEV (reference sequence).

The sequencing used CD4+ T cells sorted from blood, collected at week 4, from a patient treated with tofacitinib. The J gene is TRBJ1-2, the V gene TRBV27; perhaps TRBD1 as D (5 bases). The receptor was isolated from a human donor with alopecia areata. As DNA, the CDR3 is TGTGCCAGCAGTTTGCGGCAGGGAGGTTATGGCTACACCTTC. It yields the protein CASSLRQGGYGYTF.